This TCR beta chain was sequenced during a study of shared clonotypes between healthy human individuals (dated by TCRdb to the early 2020s). Concerning the study at large: The cohort included three men and two women between 18 and 49 years of age. For each donor, CD4 naive and CD4 memory were each given three plates, CD8 naive was given two plates, and CD8 memory was given one plate. To estimate repertoire size and how much clonotypes are shared between individuals, the study performed deep sequencing of blood TCR repertoires from roughly five healthy adults. Libraries were prepared and TCR repertoires were sequenced by different laboratories using diverse techniques, in order to increase sequencing depth and limit assay-specific biases. Per donor, leukapheresis produced somewhere between about 0.9 and 9 billion PBMCs.

Notes on this clone: The antigen it recognizes is unknown. No base quality information exists; no much larger clone differs at one position.

The CDR3, from cysteine to phenylalanine, totals 17 residues. Kept here is only the CDR3 DNA, which spans 51 bases and is read in frame from base 1. CDR1 and CDR2, looked up from the germline V gene, are SGDLS and YYNGEE. Deletion took 3 bases off V and 0 bases off J, with a span of 13 bases between the germline ends. Using the deep immunoSEQ assay, TCR CDR3 regions were amplified from genomic DNA by multiplex PCR. Extracted genomic DNA from each cell subset was spread evenly across all wells of several immunoSEQ 96-well plates, with each plate serving as a replicate. Each replicate PCR for sorted subsets received around 0.2 ug genomic DNA, equal to roughly 30,000 T cell genomes. Purified libraries were measured with a Qubit 3.0 fluorometer, size-checked on a Bioanalyzer 2100, and measured again with the KAPA Library Quantification kit. Each immunoSEQ 96-well plate was sequenced on its own single-read 150-cycle Illumina NextSeq 550 flow cell. The study's processing was this. Because the immunoSEQ output included only junctional sequences and no quality scores, the filtering could not be the same as the filtering used for full-length reads. Sequences were annotated with PyIR, a Python wrapper for IgBLAST v1.9, and V/J genes and CDR3 were assigned using IMGT germline references. Reads with weak V/J assignments (E-value above 1e-6), missing CDR3, stop codons, out-of-frame junctions, or ambiguous translated residues were removed. A V3J clonotype was defined by an identical inferred V gene, J gene, and CDR3 amino acid sequence. The percentage overlap between two repertoires was calculated by dividing the number of shared unique clonotypes by the size of the smaller repertoire. Repertoire richness was assessed with RTK rarefaction, the Chao1 estimator, and Recon v2.1 estimates of unobserved clonotypes. For all TCRbeta clonotypes obtained by the gDNA method from several donors, generation probabilities were computed with OLGA. TCRdb's version of the immuneACCESS table is confined to in-frame rearrangements and falls short of the full clone set. An unresolved V gene accounts for under half of the shortfall where checked; the remainder is of unknown origin. The D gene and trimming were derived from the DNA, and the V and J assignments and clone size from that table. The sample profile shows over 2,000,000 clones; just over 90% of them were found once. Of the sample, 1.5% to 2% is held by the ten largest clones.

CD8 naive samples were obtained by positive selection for CCR7 among CD45RO-negative cells, yielding a CD45RA+CCR7+ population from which TemRA cells were excluded. The donors were healthy, HIV-negative adults with no recently reported acute infections or vaccinations. Only Caucasian adults living in Nashville, Tennessee, USA were represented among the donors. Blood was collected by leukapheresis, and PBMCs were isolated by Ficoll-Histopaque density gradient centrifugation and then cryopreserved in liquid nitrogen vapor phase. Purity and quantity of every magnetically sorted T cell population were checked by analytical flow cytometry. Genomic DNA was isolated from each sorted fraction and quantified by UV absorbance on a Nanodrop 2000c. The full study reports these points: Pairwise subsampling indicated that sequencing depth was expected to affect the degree of clonotype sharing among donors. Because the study included a small number of donors, the genetic and exposure-history diversity represented was limited. Compared with non-shared clonotypes, clonotypes shared by all four sorted-subset donors had higher generation probabilities. Roughly 5% of naive CD4, 3% to 4% of naive CD8, around 2.3% of memory CD4, and roughly 0.4% of memory CD8 clonotypes were shared across several donors. Larger estimated clonotype richness was generally found for naive subsets than for memory subsets. Even with the large sequencing depth, rarefaction of the sorted-subset datasets indicated that sequencing was incomplete. Sampling was restricted to blood, and TCR repertoires in tissues likely differ from the TCR repertoires found in blood.

The rearrangement joined TRBV9 to TRBJ2-6; TRBD1 could be the D gene, as 6 bases match. The receptor was isolated from a man younger than 30 in good health. Some clones in this sample may be carry-over from other donors' samples. Sequenced input: naive CD8+ T cells from PBMCs. The sample's cell subset or site, from its label and the paper: CD45RA+CCR7+. The sequenced DNA is TGTGCCAGCAGCGAATCGGGACACCCCTCTGGGGCCAACGTCCTGACTTTC. The translation is CASSESGHPSGANVLTF.